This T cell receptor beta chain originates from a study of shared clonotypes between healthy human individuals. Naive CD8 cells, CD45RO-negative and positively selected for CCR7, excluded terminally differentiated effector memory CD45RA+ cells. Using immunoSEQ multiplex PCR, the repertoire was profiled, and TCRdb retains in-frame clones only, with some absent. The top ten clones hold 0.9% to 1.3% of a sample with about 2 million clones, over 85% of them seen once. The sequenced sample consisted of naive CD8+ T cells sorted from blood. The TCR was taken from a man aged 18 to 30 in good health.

The CDR3 spells CASSLRGVNTEAFF. DNA for the CDR3: TGTGCCAGCAGCTTACGGGGGGTGAACACTGAAGCTTTCTTT. The rearrangement joins TRBV11-3 to TRBJ1-1, with TRBD1 as a possible D gene (5 bases). This CDR3 is built from 14 residues. Between the trimmed V and J ends, which lost 2 bases and 0 bases, there was a span of 7 bases. CDR1 is SGHNT, CDR2 YENEEA, per germline.